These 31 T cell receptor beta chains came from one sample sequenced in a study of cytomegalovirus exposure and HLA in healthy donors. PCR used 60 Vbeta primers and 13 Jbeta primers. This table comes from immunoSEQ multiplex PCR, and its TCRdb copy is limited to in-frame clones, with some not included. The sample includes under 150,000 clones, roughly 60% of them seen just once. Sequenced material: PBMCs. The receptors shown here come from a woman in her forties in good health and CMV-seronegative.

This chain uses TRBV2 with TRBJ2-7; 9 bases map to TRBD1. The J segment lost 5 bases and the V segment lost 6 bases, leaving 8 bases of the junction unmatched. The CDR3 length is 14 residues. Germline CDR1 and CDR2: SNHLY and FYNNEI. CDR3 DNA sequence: TGTGCCAGCAGCCCCGGGACAGGGTTAGACGAGCAGTACTTC. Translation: CASSPGTGLDEQYF.

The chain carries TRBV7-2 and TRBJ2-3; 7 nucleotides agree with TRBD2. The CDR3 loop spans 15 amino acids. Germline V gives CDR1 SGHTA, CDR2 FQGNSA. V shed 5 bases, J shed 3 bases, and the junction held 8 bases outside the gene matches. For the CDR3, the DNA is TGTGCCAGCAGCCCTATAGGGCGGGGGACAGATACGCAGTATTTT. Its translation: CASSPIGRGTDTQYF. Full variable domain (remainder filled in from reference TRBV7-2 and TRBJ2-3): GAGVSQSPSNKVTEKGKDVELRCDPISGHTALYWYRQSLGQGLEFLIYFQGNSAPDKSGLPSDRFSAERTGGSVSTLTIQRTQQEDSAVYLCASSPIGRGTDTQYFGPGTRLTVL.

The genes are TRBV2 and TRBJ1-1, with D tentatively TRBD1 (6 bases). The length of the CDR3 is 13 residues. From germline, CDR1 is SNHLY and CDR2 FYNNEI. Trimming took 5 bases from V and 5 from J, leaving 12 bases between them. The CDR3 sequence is CASSTGSTTEAFF. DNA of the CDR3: TGTGCCAGCAGTACAGGGTCTACGACTGAAGCTTTCTTT.

The CDR3 spells CASSPAGGNEQFF. The CDR3 DNA follows: TGTGCCAGCAGCCCTGCAGGGGGCAATGAGCAGTTCTTC. J is TRBJ2-1 and V is TRBV7-3, with TRBD1 matching over 7 bases. The CDR3 spans 13 residues. Germline CDR1 reads SGHTA; CDR2 reads FQGTGA. V shed 5 bases, J shed 6 bases, and the junction held 4 bases outside the gene matches. Complete variable domain (other parts from reference TRBV7-3 and TRBJ2-1): GAGVSQTPSNKVTEKGKYVELRCDPISGHTALYWYRQSLGQGPEFLIYFQGTGAADDSGLPNDRFFAVRPEGSVSTLKIQRTERGDSAVYLCASSPAGGNEQFFGPGTRLTVL.

In nucleotides, the CDR3 is TGTGCCAGTACCCCCAGGGGATCCGTGGAGACCCAGTACTTC. Its translation is CASTPRGSVETQYF. The genes are TRBV19 and TRBJ2-5; maybe TRBD1 (6 bases). Germline-derived CDR1 and CDR2 are LNHDA and SQIVND (reference sequence). The CDR3 sequence is 14 residues long. V lost 7 bases, J lost 5 bases, and 17 bases lay in between.

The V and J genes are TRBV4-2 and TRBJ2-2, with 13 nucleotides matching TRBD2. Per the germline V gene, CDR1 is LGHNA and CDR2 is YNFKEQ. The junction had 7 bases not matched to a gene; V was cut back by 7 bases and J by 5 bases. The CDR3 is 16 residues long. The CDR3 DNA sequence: TGTGCCAGCAACTCCAAGGGACTAGCGGGGACCGGGGAGCTGTTTTTT. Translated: CASNSKGLAGTGELFF.

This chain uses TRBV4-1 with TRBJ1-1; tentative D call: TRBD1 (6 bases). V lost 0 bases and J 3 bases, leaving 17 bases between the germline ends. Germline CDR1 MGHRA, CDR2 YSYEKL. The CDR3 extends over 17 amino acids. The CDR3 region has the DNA TGCGCCAGCAGCCAAGATCTCCACAGGGCTAGGGACACTGAAGCTTTCTTT. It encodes CASSQDLHRARDTEAFF.

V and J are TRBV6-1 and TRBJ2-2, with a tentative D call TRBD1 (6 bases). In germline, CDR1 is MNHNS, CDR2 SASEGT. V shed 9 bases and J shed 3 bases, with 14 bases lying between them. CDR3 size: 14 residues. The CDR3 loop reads CASKSTGYTGELFF. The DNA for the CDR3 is TGTGCCAGTAAATCGACAGGCTACACCGGGGAGCTGTTTTTT.

The CDR3 sequence: CASSYSISQYEQYF. The CDR3 coding sequence is TGTGCCAGCAGTTACTCGATTTCACAGTACGAGCAGTACTTC. The chain couples TRBV6-5 to TRBJ2-7; D not resolved. The CDR3 is 14 amino acids. Germline V CDR1 and CDR2: MNHEY, SVGAGI. The germline V and J ends were trimmed by 0 bases and 4 bases, with 10 bases remaining between them.

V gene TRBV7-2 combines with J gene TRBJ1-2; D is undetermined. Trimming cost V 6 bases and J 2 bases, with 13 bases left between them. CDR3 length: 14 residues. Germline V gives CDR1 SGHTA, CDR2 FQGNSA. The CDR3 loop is CASRPLVVNYGYTF. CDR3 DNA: TGTGCCAGCAGGCCGCTAGTTGTGAACTATGGCTACACCTTC.

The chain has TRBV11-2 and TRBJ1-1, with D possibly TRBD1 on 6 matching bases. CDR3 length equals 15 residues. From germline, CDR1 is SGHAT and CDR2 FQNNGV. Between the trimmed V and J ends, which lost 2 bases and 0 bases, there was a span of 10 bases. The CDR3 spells CASSLKQGLNTEAFF. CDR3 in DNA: TGTGCCAGCAGCTTAAAACAGGGCCTGAACACTGAAGCTTTCTTT.

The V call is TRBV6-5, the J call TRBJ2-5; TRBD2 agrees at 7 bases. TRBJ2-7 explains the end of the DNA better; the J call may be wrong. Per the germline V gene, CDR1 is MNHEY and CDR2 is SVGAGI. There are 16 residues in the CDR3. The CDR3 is CASSYQALGGLDEQYF. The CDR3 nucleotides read TGTGCCAGCAGTTATCAGGCCCTGGGAGGGCTTGACGAGCAGTACTTC.

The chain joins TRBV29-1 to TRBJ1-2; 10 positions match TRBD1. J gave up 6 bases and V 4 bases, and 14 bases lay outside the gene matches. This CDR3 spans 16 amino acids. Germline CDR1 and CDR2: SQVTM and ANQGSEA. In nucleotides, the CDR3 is TGCAGCGTTGCCCGACACACGGGACAGGGGCGAGATGGCTACACCTTC. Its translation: CSVARHTGQGRDGYTF.

The CDR3 DNA reads TGCGCCAGCAGCCAAGATCGACTGATGAACACTGAAGCTTTCTTT. Translated, it gives CASSQDRLMNTEAFF. The chain links TRBV4-1 to TRBJ1-1; D remains unclear. The V and J ends lost 0 bases and 0 bases respectively, with 8 bases between them. Germline V CDR1 and CDR2: MGHRA, YSYEKL. CDR3 length: 15 amino acids.

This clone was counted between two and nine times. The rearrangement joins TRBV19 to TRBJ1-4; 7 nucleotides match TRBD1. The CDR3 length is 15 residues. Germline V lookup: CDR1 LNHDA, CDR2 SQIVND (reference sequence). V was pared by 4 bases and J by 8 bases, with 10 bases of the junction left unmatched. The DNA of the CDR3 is TGTGCCAGTAGTAGGAAGGGGGCCGGAACCGAAAAACTGTTTTTT. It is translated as CASSRKGAGTEKLFF.

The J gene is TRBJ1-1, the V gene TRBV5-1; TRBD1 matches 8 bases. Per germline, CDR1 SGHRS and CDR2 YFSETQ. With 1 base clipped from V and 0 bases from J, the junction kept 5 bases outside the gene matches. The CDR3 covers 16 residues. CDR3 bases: TGCGCCAGCAGCTTGTGGTGGACAGGGATGAACACTGAAGCTTTCTTT. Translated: CASSLWWTGMNTEAFF.

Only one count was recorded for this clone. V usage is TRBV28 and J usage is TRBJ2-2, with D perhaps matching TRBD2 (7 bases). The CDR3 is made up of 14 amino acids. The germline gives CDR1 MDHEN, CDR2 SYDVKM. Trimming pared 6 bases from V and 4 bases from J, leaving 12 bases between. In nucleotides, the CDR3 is TGTGCCAGCAGCCCGGGGGGCCTCACCGGGGAGCTGTTTTTT. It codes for CASSPGGLTGELFF.

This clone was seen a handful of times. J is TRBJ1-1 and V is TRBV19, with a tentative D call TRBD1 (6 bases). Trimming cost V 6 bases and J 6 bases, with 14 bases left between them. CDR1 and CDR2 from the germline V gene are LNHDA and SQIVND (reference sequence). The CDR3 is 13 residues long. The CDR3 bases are TGTGCCAGTAGAGAACAGGGCATCTCTGAAGCTTTCTTT. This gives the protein CASREQGISEAFF.

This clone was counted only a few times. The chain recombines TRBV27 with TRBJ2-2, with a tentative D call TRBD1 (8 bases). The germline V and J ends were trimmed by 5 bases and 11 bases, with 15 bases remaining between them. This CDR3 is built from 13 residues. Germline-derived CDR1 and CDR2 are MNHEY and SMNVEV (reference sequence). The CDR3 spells CASSRGDRRELFF. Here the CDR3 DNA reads TGTGCCAGCAGTCGGGGGGACAGGCGCGAGCTGTTTTTT.

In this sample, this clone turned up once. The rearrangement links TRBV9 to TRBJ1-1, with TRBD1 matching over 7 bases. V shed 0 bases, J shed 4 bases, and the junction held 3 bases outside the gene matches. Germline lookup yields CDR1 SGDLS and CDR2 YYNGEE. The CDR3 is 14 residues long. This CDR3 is CASSVVQGSTEAFF. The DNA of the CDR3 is TGTGCCAGCAGCGTAGTACAGGGGTCCACTGAAGCTTTCTTT. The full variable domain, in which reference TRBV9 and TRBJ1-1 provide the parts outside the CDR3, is DSGVTQTPKHLITATGQRVTLRCSPRSGDLSVYWYQQSLDQGLQFLIQYYNGEERAKGNILERFSAQQFPDLHSELNLSSLELGDSALYFCASSVVQGSTEAFFGQGTRLTVV.

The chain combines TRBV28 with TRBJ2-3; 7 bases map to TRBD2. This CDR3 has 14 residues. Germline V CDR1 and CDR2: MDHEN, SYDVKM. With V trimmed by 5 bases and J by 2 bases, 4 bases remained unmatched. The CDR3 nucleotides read TGTGCCAGCAGTCCTCTAGCGGTCACAGATACGCAGTATTTT. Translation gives CASSPLAVTDTQYF.

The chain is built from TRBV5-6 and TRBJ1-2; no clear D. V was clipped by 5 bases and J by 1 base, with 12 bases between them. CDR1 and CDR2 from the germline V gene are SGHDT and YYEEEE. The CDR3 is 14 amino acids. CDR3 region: CASRDWLINYGYTF. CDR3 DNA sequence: TGTGCCAGCAGGGACTGGCTCATTAACTATGGCTACACCTTC.

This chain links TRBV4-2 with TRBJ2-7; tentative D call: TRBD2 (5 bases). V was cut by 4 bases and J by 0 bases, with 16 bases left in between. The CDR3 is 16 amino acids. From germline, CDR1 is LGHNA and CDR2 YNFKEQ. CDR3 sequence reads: CASSPNSAAGSYEQYF. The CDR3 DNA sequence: TGTGCCAGCAGCCCAAACTCGGCCGCGGGCTCCTACGAGCAGTACTTC.

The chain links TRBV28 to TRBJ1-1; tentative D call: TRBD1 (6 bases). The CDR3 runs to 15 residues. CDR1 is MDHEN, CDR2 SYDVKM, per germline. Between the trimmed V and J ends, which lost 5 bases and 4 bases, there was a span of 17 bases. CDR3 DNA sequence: TGTGCCAGCAGTACCACCGGGGGGCGCAGCACTGAAGCTTTCTTT. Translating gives CASSTTGGRSTEAFF.

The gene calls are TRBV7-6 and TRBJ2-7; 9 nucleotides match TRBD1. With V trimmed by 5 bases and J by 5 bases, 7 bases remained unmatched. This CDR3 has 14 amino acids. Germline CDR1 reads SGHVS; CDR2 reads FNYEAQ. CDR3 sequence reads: CASSPGTGRDEQYF. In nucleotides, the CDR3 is TGTGCCAGCAGCCCAGGGACAGGGAGGGACGAGCAGTACTTC.

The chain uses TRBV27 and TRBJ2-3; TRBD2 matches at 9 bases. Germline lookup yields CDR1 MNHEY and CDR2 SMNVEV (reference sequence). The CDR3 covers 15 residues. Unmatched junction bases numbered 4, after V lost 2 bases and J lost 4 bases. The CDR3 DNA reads TGTGCCAGCAGTTTAAAGGGACTAGCAGCAGATACGCAGTATTTT. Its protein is CASSLKGLAADTQYF.

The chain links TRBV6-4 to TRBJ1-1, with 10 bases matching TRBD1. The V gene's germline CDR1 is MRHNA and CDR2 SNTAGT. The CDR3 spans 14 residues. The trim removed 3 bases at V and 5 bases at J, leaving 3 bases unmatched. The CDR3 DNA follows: TGTGCCAGCAGTGAGGGACAGGGGCGAACTGAAGCTTTCTTT. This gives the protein CASSEGQGRTEAFF.

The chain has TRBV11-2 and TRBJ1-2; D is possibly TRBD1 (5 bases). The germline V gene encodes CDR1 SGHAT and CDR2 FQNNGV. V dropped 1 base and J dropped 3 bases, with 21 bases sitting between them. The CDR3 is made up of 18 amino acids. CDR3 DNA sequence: TGTGCCAGCAGCTTAGGGTGGATAGGGGATGGAAGGGACTATGGCTACACCTTC. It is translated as CASSLGWIGDGRDYGYTF.

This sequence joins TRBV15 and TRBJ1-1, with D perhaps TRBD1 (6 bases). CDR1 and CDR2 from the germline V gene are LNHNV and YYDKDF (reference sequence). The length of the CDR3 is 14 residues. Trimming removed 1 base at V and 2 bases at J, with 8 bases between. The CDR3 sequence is CATSRGDKNTEAFF. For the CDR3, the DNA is TGTGCCACCAGCAGAGGGGACAAAAACACTGAAGCTTTCTTT.

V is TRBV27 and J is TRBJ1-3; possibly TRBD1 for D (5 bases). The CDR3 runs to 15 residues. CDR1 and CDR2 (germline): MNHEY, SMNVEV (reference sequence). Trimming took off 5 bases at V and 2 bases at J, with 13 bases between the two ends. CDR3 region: CASSRAAGPGNTIYF. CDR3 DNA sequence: TGTGCCAGCAGTCGTGCTGCAGGGCCTGGAAACACCATATATTTT.

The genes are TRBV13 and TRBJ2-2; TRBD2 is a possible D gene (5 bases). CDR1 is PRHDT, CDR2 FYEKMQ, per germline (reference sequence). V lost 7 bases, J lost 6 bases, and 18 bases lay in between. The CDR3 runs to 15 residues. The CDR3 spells CASTIFTGSAGELFF. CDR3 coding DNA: TGTGCCAGCACCATCTTCACGGGATCGGCCGGGGAGCTGTTTTTT. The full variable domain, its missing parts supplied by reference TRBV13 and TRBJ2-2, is AAGVIQSPRHLIKEKRETATLKCYPIPRHDTVYWYQQGPGQDPQFLISFYEKMQSDKGSIPDRFSAQQFSDYHSELNMSSLELGDSALYFCASTIFTGSAGELFFGEGSRLTVL.